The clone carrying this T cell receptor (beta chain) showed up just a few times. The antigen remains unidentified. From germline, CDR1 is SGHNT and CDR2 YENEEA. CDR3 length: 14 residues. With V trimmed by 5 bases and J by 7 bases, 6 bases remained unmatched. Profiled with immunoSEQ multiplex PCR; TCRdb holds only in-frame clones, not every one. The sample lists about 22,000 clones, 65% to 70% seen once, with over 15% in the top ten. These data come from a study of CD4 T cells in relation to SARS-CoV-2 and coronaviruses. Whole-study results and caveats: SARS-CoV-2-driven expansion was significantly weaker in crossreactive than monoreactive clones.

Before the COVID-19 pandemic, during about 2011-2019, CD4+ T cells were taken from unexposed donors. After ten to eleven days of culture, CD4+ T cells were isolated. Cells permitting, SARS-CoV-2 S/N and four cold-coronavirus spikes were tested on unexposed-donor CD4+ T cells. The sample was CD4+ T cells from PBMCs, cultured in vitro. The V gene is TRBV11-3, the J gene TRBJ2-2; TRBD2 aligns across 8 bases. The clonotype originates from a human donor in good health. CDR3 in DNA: TGTGCCAGCAGCCGGGGGGGGCAAGGCGGGGAGCTGTTTTTT. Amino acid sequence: CASSRGGQGGELFF.